A selection of T cell receptor beta chains follows, all from one sample in a study of blood T cell repertoires in COVID-19. The data were produced by immunoSEQ multiplex PCR, yet TCRdb's version contains in-frame clones alone and is incomplete. The data show 100,000 or so clones, with approximately 84% seen just once and 9.9% held by the top ten. The specimen sequenced was peripheral blood. The receptors were gathered from a man aged 40-49 years with active or convalescent COVID-19. Each CDR3 is given with its conserved first and last residue. The D gene is left open where the match is weak. Expanded clones are given a class, and other clones once, few, many or no size at all.

size | J | length | D | V | DNA | CDR3
NA | TRBJ1-5 | 16 | TRBD1 | TRBV7-9 | TGTGCCAGCAGCTTAGACGGGCAGGGGGGTAATCAGCCCCAGCATTTT | CASSLDGQGGNQPQHF
once | TRBJ2-2 | 17 | NA | TRBV2 | TGTGCCAGCAGTGACAGACTAGTGGCAGGGGGTTCCGGGGAGCTGTTTTTT | CASSDRLVAGGSGELFF
NA | TRBJ2-7 | 14 | TRBD1 | TRBV27 | TGTGCCAGCAGTTTATCCCGACAGGGCTACGAGCAGTACTTC | CASSLSRQGYEQYF
NA | TRBJ1-3 | 15 | NA | TRBV10-3 | TGTGCCATCAGTACAGGGTACAGCTCTGGAAACACCATATATTTT | CAISTGYSSGNTIYF
NA | TRBJ1-2 | 16 | NA | TRBV3-1/TRBV3-2 | TGTGCCAGCAGACCTTTAAGCCGGGACTGTAACTATGGCTACACCTTC | CASRPLSRDCNYGYTF
once | TRBJ1-5 | 16 | NA | TRBV19 | TGTGCCAGTAGAACGGTTCGGGGAGTGAGCAATCAGCCCCAGCATTTT | CASRTVRGVSNQPQHF
NA | TRBJ2-1 | 15 | NA | TRBV21-1 | TGTGCCAGCAGCACTCGGACAGGGGGCTACAATGAGCAGTTCTTC | CASSTRTGGYNEQFF
NA | TRBJ1-6 | 14 | NA | TRBV7-2 | TGTGCCAGCAGCTTACAGGGGAATAATTCACCCCTCCACTTT | CASSLQGNNSPLHF
NA | TRBJ2-1 | 15 | TRBD2 | TRBV30 | TGTGCCTGGAGTAGCGGGGGGGGAGAAGGACCTGAGCAGTTCTTC | CAWSSGGGEGPEQFF
NA | TRBJ1-5 | 17 | TRBD1 | TRBV2 | TGTGCCAGCGTGGGCGGGACAGGGGGCGTCGCGGATCAGCCCCAGCATTTT | CASVGGTGGVADQPQHF
once | TRBJ1-1 | 15 | NA | TRBV4-3 | TGCGCCAGCAGCCAAGAACCGGGGGGGGACACTGAAGCTTTCTTT | CASSQEPGGDTEAFF
NA | TRBJ1-6 | 15 | NA | TRBV3-1/TRBV3-2 | TGTGCCAGCAGCCAGGGACACTACCTTAATTCACCCCTCCACTTT | CASSQGHYLNSPLHF
once | TRBJ2-7 | 15 | TRBD2 | TRBV9 | TGTGCCAGCAGCGTAGACGGACTAGCAATCTACGAGCAGTACTTC | CASSVDGLAIYEQYF
NA | TRBJ1-2 | 12 | NA | TRBV29-1 | TGCAGCGTTGAAGATGTATCCAGGGCTTACACCTTC | CSVEDVSRAYTF
NA | TRBJ1-1 | 16 | TRBD1 | TRBV3-1/TRBV3-2 | TGTGCCAGCAGCCAAGGAGGAGCAGGGGGCGCGGGTGAAGCTTTCTTT | CASSQGGAGGAGEAFF
once | TRBJ1-6 | 14 | TRBD1 | TRBV12-5 | TGTGCTAGTGGTGTCGGACAGGACCCAGCACCCCTCCACTTT | CASGVGQDPAPLHF
NA | TRBJ1-2 | 13 | NA | TRBV2 | TGTGCCAGCAGGAAACAGAGTAACTATGGCTACACCTTC | CASRKQSNYGYTF
NA | TRBJ2-3 | 14 | NA | TRBV5-1 | TGCGCCAGCAGCCTCAACCTAGTAGGAGATACGCAGTATTTT | CASSLNLVGDTQYF
NA | TRBJ1-2 | 13 | NA | TRBV7-9 | TGTGCCAGCAGCTTAGAAGACAGCTATGGCTACACCTTC | CASSLEDSYGYTF
NA | TRBJ1-6 | 13 | NA | TRBV14 | TGTGCCAGCAGCCGTCTTGATAATTCACCCCTCCACTTT | CASSRLDNSPLHF
NA | TRBJ2-7 | 13 | TRBD2 | TRBV18 | TGTGCCAGCTCACCGCGCGGGGGGTACGAGCAGTACTTC | CASSPRGGYEQYF
few | TRBJ1-3 | 15 | TRBD1 | TRBV19 | TGTGCCAGTAGTATTGACAGGGCGGCTGGAAACACCATATATTTT | CASSIDRAAGNTIYF
NA | TRBJ2-1 | 11 | NA | TRBV12-5 | TGTGCTAGTGGTTTTCGGGACATGCAGTTCTTC | CASGFRDMQFF
NA | TRBJ2-7 | 16 | TRBD1 | TRBV6-5 | TGTGCCAGCAGTTACAGCGCGGGACAGGGGTCCTACGAGCAGTACTTC | CASSYSAGQGSYEQYF
NA | TRBJ2-2 | 15 | TRBD1 | TRBV7-2 | TGTGCCAGCAGTTCGACAGGGTCCAACACCGGGGAGCTGTTTTTT | CASSSTGSNTGELFF
NA | TRBJ2-7 | 15 | TRBD1 | TRBV15 | TGTGCCACCAGCAACCTCGACAGGGGGTCCTACGAGCAGTACTTC | CATSNLDRGSYEQYF
NA | TRBJ1-4 | 14 | NA | TRBV6-1 | TGTGCCAGCAGTGAAGGAGTAGGGGATGAAAAACTGTTTTTT | CASSEGVGDEKLFF
NA | TRBJ2-7 | 13 | TRBD1 | TRBV6-5 | TGTGCCAGCAGTCGACAGGGCCCCTACGAGCAGTACTTC | CASSRQGPYEQYF
NA | TRBJ2-6 | 16 | NA | TRBV2 | TGTGCCAGCAGTGGCCAATCTACCTCTGGGGCCAACGTCCTGACTTTC | CASSGQSTSGANVLTF
NA | TRBJ2-2 | 14 | NA | TRBV6-6 | TGTGCCAGCAGTAGCGGTGGGGGGACCGGGGAGCTGTTTTTT | CASSSGGGTGELFF
NA | TRBJ1-1 | 13 | NA | TRBV12-3/TRBV12-4 | TGTGCCAGCAGTTTAGGGGGGGACACTGAAGCTTTCTTT | CASSLGGDTEAFF
NA | TRBJ1-5 | 12 | NA | TRBV2 | TGTGCCAGCAGTGATTCTAATCAGCCCCAGCATTTT | CASSDSNQPQHF
NA | TRBJ1-5 | 13 | TRBD1 | TRBV28 | TGTGCCAGCAGTTCCGGGACAGATCAGCCCCAGCATTTT | CASSSGTDQPQHF
NA | TRBJ1-2 | 13 | NA | TRBV19 | TGTGCCAGTAGTGAAAATACACGTCATGGCTACACCTTC | CASSENTRHGYTF
NA | TRBJ2-5 | 13 | NA | TRBV30 | TGTGCCTGGAGTGGCGGACTACAAGAGACCCAGTACTTC | CAWSGGLQETQYF
once | TRBJ2-4 | 15 | TRBD1 | TRBV9 | TGTGCCAGCAGCGGACGGGACAGGGATCGGGACATTCAGTACTTC | CASSGRDRDRDIQYF
once | TRBJ2-5 | 15 | NA | TRBV19 | TGTGCCAGTAGTACCCGCCGGAGGACGGAAGAGACCCAGTACTTC | CASSTRRRTEETQYF
NA | TRBJ1-1 | 14 | TRBD1 | TRBV4-3 | TGCGCCAGCAGCCCGGACAGGGGGCAAGGTGAAGCTTTCTTT | CASSPDRGQGEAFF
once | TRBJ1-1 | 12 | NA | TRBV29-1 | TGCAGCGTTGATGGCAGGGGCGCTGAAGCTTTCTTT | CSVDGRGAEAFF
once | TRBJ2-7 | 16 | TRBD1 | TRBV5-1 | TGCGCCAGCAGCTTGGCCGGGACAGGCGCCTCCTACGAGCAGTACTTC | CASSLAGTGASYEQYF
NA | TRBJ2-2 | 15 | TRBD1 | TRBV10-1 | TGCGCCAGCAGCAGGGGACAGATGAACACCGGGGAGCTGTTTTTT | CASSRGQMNTGELFF
few | TRBJ2-7 | 14 | NA | TRBV19 | TGTGCCAGTAGTGACAGGTCTTCCGTCGGCGAGCAGTACTTC | CASSDRSSVGEQYF
few | TRBJ1-4 | 13 | TRBD1 | TRBV2 | TGTGCCAGCAGTGGACAGGGTCGAGAAAAACTGTTTTTT | CASSGQGREKLFF
NA | TRBJ2-7 | 18 | TRBD1 | TRBV30 | TGTGCCTGGAGTGTAAACGGTGTTTGGCAGGGGGCAAAATACGAGCAGTACTTC | CAWSVNGVWQGAKYEQYF
few | TRBJ1-4 | 17 | NA | TRBV5-4 | TGTGCCAGCAGCTTGGGTCTTCGGGGGGAAGATAGAGAAAAACTGTTTTTT | CASSLGLRGEDREKLFF
NA | TRBJ1-5 | 15 | TRBD1 | TRBV18 | TGTGCCAGCTCACCGACAGGGGACCGAGCTCAGCCCCAGCATTTT | CASSPTGDRAQPQHF
NA | TRBJ2-3 | 15 | NA | TRBV18 | TGTGCCAGCTCACCGGTCGGAGGTACCACAGATACGCAGTATTTT | CASSPVGGTTDTQYF
once | TRBJ1-1 | 14 | NA | TRBV7-2 | TGTGCCAGCAGCTTACGGGGAGTGAACACTGAAGCTTTCTTT | CASSLRGVNTEAFF